This TCR beta chain was identified during a study of T cells after yellow fever vaccination. Study-wide background: The fractions with low cell numbers were processed using SMART-Seq v4 Ultra Low Input. Study findings and constraints: Most clones from primary vaccination resurfaced after the booster (around 97% CD4, approximately 87% CD8). Although most clonotypes did not, a small share appeared in both CD4 and CD8 compartments. A faster peak, day 5 versus 15, was reached by the weaker secondary response.

This clonotype was counted only a few times. Antigen: not known. In TCRdb, the 5' RACE reads were re-called with MiXCR into one record per CDR3 protein. The table shows approximately 550,000 distinct CDR3 sequences, with 15% to 20% occurring only once. The CDR3 is 14 amino acids. Trimming at V came to 6 bases and at J to 5 bases, leaving 7 bases not matched to a gene. Germline lookup yields CDR1 MNHEY and CDR2 SVGEGT. The sequence came from a man under 40 who received the YFV17D yellow fever vaccine. Sequenced here: PBMCs, sampled 15 days after the yellow fever booster vaccination. V is TRBV6-2 or TRBV6-3 and J is TRBJ2-5, with 9 positions matching TRBD2. The CDR3, as DNA: TGTGCCAGCAGCGACGCGGGAGGGGCTGAGACCCAGTACTTC. It is translated as CASSDAGGAETQYF.